This paragraph covers one T cell receptor (beta chain) sequence. Its target is not known. Sorted cell numbers of roughly 19,000 to 1,000,000, with 10%, 30% or 50% RNA, served as input for naive CD8 libraries. As CD8+CD4-CCR7+CD45RA+ cells, naive CD8 T cells were sorted. The sample belongs to a study of molecular identifiers for immune sequencing clone quantification. For bulk TCR libraries, previously described methods and listed TCR primers were used. TCRdb re-analysed the PCR reads in MiXCR, keeping a single row per CDR3 protein. Of approximately 590,000 distinct CDR3 sequences listed, 25% are singletons. The trim removed 2 bases at V and 3 bases at J, leaving 3 bases unmatched. The CDR3 length is 15 residues. Germline values: CDR1 MNHEY, CDR2 SMNVEV (reference sequence). Broader study findings: In naive cells, under 1% of molecules belonged to clones above 20 RNA copies, against over 99% in effector cells.

This chain links TRBV27 with TRBJ2-1; 8 positions match TRBD2. This TCR was sampled from a human donor in good health. Some libraries in this study had Jurkat cell RNA spiked in. The material sequenced was naive CD8+ T cells from blood, with Jurkat cell RNA spiked in. Documented subset: FACS-sorted CD8+CD4-CCR7+CD45RA+ naive T cells. The CDR3 protein is CASSLGSGIYNEQFF. The CDR3 DNA sequence: TGTGCCAGCAGTTTAGGTAGCGGGATCTACAATGAGCAGTTCTTC.